Listed below are T cell receptor beta chains from one sample, sequenced in a study of CD8+ T cells in alopecia areata. Produced via immunoSEQ multiplex PCR; TCRdb's table is partial and in-frame only. This sample has 150,000 to 200,000 clones, with roughly 60% found just once. Sequenced material: CD4+ T cells sorted from blood, taken at week 49, from a patient treated with tofacitinib. The receptors shown here come from a human donor with alopecia areata. Each CDR3 is given with its conserved first and last residue. The D gene is left open where the match is weak. For some rows the clone size is stated as once, few or many, or as a class when expanded; others skip it.

clone_size j_call d_call v_call cdr3_nt cdr3_aa
few TRBJ1-2 NA TRBV2 TGTGCCAGCACCCAGCGCAGCTCTGCCTATGGCTACACCTTC CASTQRSSAYGYTF
NA TRBJ1-2 NA TRBV30 TGTGCCTGGAACCGGGATTTTCCGGGGGGCTACACCTTC CAWNRDFPGGYTF
NA TRBJ2-3 NA TRBV2 TGTGCCAGCAGTGAAGCAATTTTGCAGTATTTT CASSEAILQYF
NA TRBJ2-2 TRBD1 TRBV5-1 TGCGCCAGCAGCTTCGGGTCCGACGGGACAGGGAACACCGGGGAGCTGTTTTTT CASSFGSDGTGNTGELFF
NA TRBJ1-2 TRBD1 TRBV5-6 TGTGCCAGCAGCTGGGGACAGGCTGGAGGCTACACCTTC CASSWGQAGGYTF
NA TRBJ1-1 NA TRBV14 TGTGCCAGCAGCCAAGATAGGGGTTGGACTGAAGCTTTCTTT CASSQDRGWTEAFF
NA TRBJ1-2 NA TRBV29-1 TGCAGCGTTGATTACGGTGTTGATGGCTACACCTTC CSVDYGVDGYTF
few TRBJ2-7 NA TRBV7-2 TGTGCCAGCAGCCTGGAGCGCTCCTACGAGCAGTACTTC CASSLERSYEQYF
NA TRBJ2-5 TRBD2 TRBV7-8 TGTGCCAGCAGCTTAGGACTAGCAGCAGGCCCCCAAGAGACCCAGTACTTC CASSLGLAAGPQETQYF
NA TRBJ2-3 TRBD2 TRBV5-1 TGCGCCAGCAGCCTCCGACTAGCGGGGGGTCCAGATACGCAGTATTTT CASSLRLAGGPDTQYF
few TRBJ2-7 TRBD1 TRBV29-1 TGCAGCGTCCCCCTCGGGGCAGGGGGCTACGAGCAGTACTTC CSVPLGAGGYEQYF
NA TRBJ2-5 TRBD1 TRBV18 TGTGCCAGCTCCCTAAGATGGACAGGGACGAAGAATGTGCAAGAGACCCAGTACTTC CASSLRWTGTKNVQETQYF
NA TRBJ1-1 NA TRBV2 TGTGCCAGCACATCGAACACTGAAGCTTTCTTT CASTSNTEAFF
NA TRBJ1-1 NA TRBV7-2 TGTGCCAGCAGCTTACTCGGAACTAACACTGAAGCTTTCTTT CASSLLGTNTEAFF
NA TRBJ2-2 NA TRBV29-1 TGCAGCGGCCGGGACACCGCGAACACCGGGGAGCTGTTTTTT CSGRDTANTGELFF
few TRBJ1-4 NA TRBV5-6 TGTGCCAGCAGCGAAGTGGGACCGGCTAATGAAAAACTGTTTTTT CASSEVGPANEKLFF
NA TRBJ2-1 NA TRBV5-1 TGCGCCAGCAGCTTGGAATTGGGTAATGAGCAGTTCTTC CASSLELGNEQFF
NA TRBJ2-1 TRBD2 TRBV5-6 TGTGCCAGCAGCTTAAGCGGGGGGTTGGATGAGCAGTTCTTC CASSLSGGLDEQFF
NA TRBJ1-4 NA TRBV9 TGTGCCAGCAGCGTAGACAGGGATGAAAAACTGTTTTTT CASSVDRDEKLFF
few TRBJ2-3 NA TRBV7-3 TGTGCCAGCAGCTCCAACGGGGCGACAGATACGCAGTATTTT CASSSNGATDTQYF
once TRBJ2-7 NA TRBV4-1 TGCGCCAGCAGCCAAGATCAGACAGTCAACGAGCAGTACTTC CASSQDQTVNEQYF
NA TRBJ2-7 TRBD2 TRBV9 TGTGCCAGCAGCCCTGGGACTAGCGGGCTGAATAACTACGAGCAGTACTTC CASSPGTSGLNNYEQYF
NA TRBJ1-2 NA TRBV30 TGTGCCTGGAGGCCCCGGGACCCCTTTTATGGCTACACCTTC CAWRPRDPFYGYTF
many TRBJ2-2 NA TRBV5-1 TGCGCCAGCAGCTTGGGGGCAGCGAACACCGGGGAGCTGTTTTTT CASSLGAANTGELFF
NA TRBJ2-1 NA TRBV7-6 TGTGCCAGCAGCTTAGTAGGGGATCAGTACAATGAGCAGTTCTTC CASSLVGDQYNEQFF
NA TRBJ2-3 NA TRBV15 TGTGCCACCAGCCCCGGTCAAGATACGCAGTATTTT CATSPGQDTQYF
NA TRBJ1-1 NA TRBV30 TGTGCCTGGAGTAAACAGGGCGTCACTGAAGCTTTCTTT CAWSKQGVTEAFF
NA TRBJ1-1 NA TRBV29-1 TGCTACGGGGTAGAGAACACTGAAGCTTTCTTT CYGVENTEAFF
NA TRBJ2-3 NA TRBV7-2 TGTGCCAGCACCAGCTCGAGTTTCACAGATACGCAGTATTTT CASTSSSFTDTQYF
NA TRBJ2-7 NA TRBV30 TGTGCCTGGAGTGTAGGACTCGGATCCTACGAGCAGTACTTC CAWSVGLGSYEQYF
NA TRBJ2-7 TRBD1 TRBV29-1 TGCAGCGTACTAACAGGGGTTGTAGGGAACGAGCAGTACTTC CSVLTGVVGNEQYF
NA TRBJ1-6 NA TRBV25-1 TGTGCCAGCAGCATCCGGGACACATATTCACCCCTCCACTTT CASSIRDTYSPLHF
NA TRBJ1-5 NA TRBV19 TGTGCCAGTAATGACGGAAATCAGCCCCAGCATTTT CASNDGNQPQHF
NA TRBJ1-6 NA TRBV5-1 TGCGCCAGCAGCTTTACGGGGGTCGCGGATTCACCCCTCCACTTT CASSFTGVADSPLHF
NA TRBJ2-2 TRBD1 TRBV15 TGTGCCACCAGCCTTCAGGGGGCGCGAACCGGGGAGCTGTTTTTT CATSLQGARTGELFF
NA TRBJ2-5 NA TRBV27 TGTGCCAGCAGTTTGAGCAGGGCGGGAGAGACCCAGTACTTC CASSLSRAGETQYF
few TRBJ2-5 TRBD1 TRBV10-2 TGCGCCAGCAGCGCGCCTGGACAGGGGAAAGAGACCCAGTACTTC CASSAPGQGKETQYF
NA TRBJ2-3 NA TRBV30 TGTGCCTGGAGTTTCGGACCACCTCGCACAGATACGCAGTATTTT CAWSFGPPRTDTQYF
NA TRBJ2-4 TRBD1 TRBV30 TGTGCCTGGAGTGCTAGGACAGGGACATCAAACATTCAGTACTTC CAWSARTGTSNIQYF
NA TRBJ1-1 NA TRBV27 TGTGCCAGCAGTTGGGGGGAGAACTCTGAAGCTTTCTTT CASSWGENSEAFF
NA TRBJ2-3 TRBD2 TRBV29-1 TGCAGCGCCACTAGCGGGGGGGGAGATACGCAGTATTTT CSATSGGGDTQYF
NA TRBJ1-2 NA TRBV27 TGTGCCAGCAGTGTCACCGACAGGTCCTATGGCTACACCTTC CASSVTDRSYGYTF
NA TRBJ2-5 NA TRBV5-1 TGCGCCAGCAGCCTATCGACTAGTGTGGAGACCCAGTACTTC CASSLSTSVETQYF
NA TRBJ2-3 TRBD2 TRBV29-1 TGCAGCGTGGCCGAAAGCGGGGGGAGGGATACGCAGTATTTT CSVAESGGRDTQYF
few TRBJ1-2 NA TRBV4-3 TGCGCCAGCAGCCAAACAATTTCAGGGAACGGCTACACCTTC CASSQTISGNGYTF
NA TRBJ2-1 TRBD1 TRBV7-9 TGTGCCAGCAGCCCCGGGACAGGGTCACACAATGAGCAGTTCTTC CASSPGTGSHNEQFF
NA TRBJ2-7 NA TRBV10-3 TGTGCCGGCGCTAGCAGCTCCTACGAGCAGTACTTC CAGASSSYEQYF
NA TRBJ1-6 TRBD1 TRBV30 TGTGCCTGGGTACGGACAGGCACGAATTCACCCCTCCACTTT CAWVRTGTNSPLHF
NA TRBJ2-5 TRBD1 TRBV28 TGTGCCAGCAGTTGGGGACAGCCAAGCCAAGAGACCCAGTACTTC CASSWGQPSQETQYF
NA TRBJ2-3 NA TRBV29-1 TGCAGCGCTGTGGGTTTAAACAGGGTCCCAGATACGCAGTATTTT CSAVGLNRVPDTQYF
NA TRBJ2-5 NA TRBV5-4 TGTGCCAGCAGCTTGAGGCTGAACCAAGAGACCCAGTACTTC CASSLRLNQETQYF
few TRBJ1-5 NA TRBV6-5 TGTGCCAGCAGTGCCACTCACAGGCCCCAGCATTTT CASSATHRPQHF
NA TRBJ1-1 NA TRBV29-1 TGCAGCGCCAAGGGAGGTGAAGCTTTCTTT CSAKGGEAFF
few TRBJ1-4 NA TRBV11-2 TGTGCCAGCAGCTTAGAAGGGGGTCAGCTCGAAAAACTGTTTTTT CASSLEGGQLEKLFF
NA TRBJ1-2 NA TRBV13 TGTGCCAGCCCTCGCACAGTCGCAACCTTC CASPRTVATF
NA TRBJ2-1 NA TRBV5-7 TGTGCCAGCAGACAGGGATCGATCTTC CASRQGSIF
NA TRBJ1-4 NA TRBV7-7 TGTGCCAGCAGCCCCCTATATGGTGAAAAACTGTTTTTT CASSPLYGEKLFF
NA TRBJ1-1 NA TRBV29-1 TGCAGCGGAGCAACCACACCCACTGAAGCTTTCTTT CSGATTPTEAFF
NA TRBJ1-2 TRBD1 TRBV29-1 TGCAGCGTCGATCCCGGGGGGACAGGCAACGGCTACACCTTC CSVDPGGTGNGYTF
NA TRBJ2-7 NA TRBV29-1 TGCAGCGTCTCCAAAAGTCCCAGCTCCTACGAGCAGTACTTC CSVSKSPSSYEQYF